A selection of T cell receptor beta chains follows, all from one sample in a study of blood T cells in healthy people across ages. TCRdb reprocessed the 5' RACE reads with MiXCR, giving one entry per CDR3 protein. Here the sample spans 950,000 to 1,200,000 distinct CDR3 sequences, roughly two fifths being singletons. The sample was blood. These receptors originate from a man between 18 and 35 years old in good health. CDR3s include the opening cysteine and the closing phenylalanine or tryptophan. The D gene is left open where the match is weak. Only some rows state a clone size, as once, few, many or a class for expanded clones.

v_gene: TRBV5-1; abundance: .; d_gene: .; j_gene: TRBJ2-1; CDR3nt: TGCGCCAGCAGCGGGGACAATTCCTACAATGAGCAGTTCTTC; CDR3aa: CASSGDNSYNEQFF
v_gene: TRBV7-2; abundance: .; d_gene: .; j_gene: TRBJ2-1; CDR3nt: TGTGCCAGCAGCCGTCGGGACAACTCCTACAATGAGCAGTTCTTC; CDR3aa: CASSRRDNSYNEQFF
v_gene: TRBV7-9; abundance: few; d_gene: .; j_gene: TRBJ1-1; CDR3nt: TGTGCCAGCAACCAAAACGGGGGAGGTGAAGCTTTCTTT; CDR3aa: CASNQNGGGEAFF
v_gene: TRBV24-1; abundance: .; d_gene: .; j_gene: TRBJ2-1; CDR3nt: TGTGCCACCCGAGGGTGGGGCAATGAGCAGTTCTTC; CDR3aa: CATRGWGNEQFF
v_gene: TRBV29-1; abundance: few; d_gene: .; j_gene: TRBJ2-7; CDR3nt: TGCAGCGTTGAACAGGGGATCGCCTACGAGCAGTACTTC; CDR3aa: CSVEQGIAYEQYF
v_gene: TRBV6-6; abundance: .; d_gene: .; j_gene: TRBJ1-5; CDR3nt: TGTGCCAGCAGCCACAGACTAGGGGCAGGGAGCAATCAGCCCCAGCATTTT; CDR3aa: CASSHRLGAGSNQPQHF
v_gene: TRBV11-2; abundance: few; d_gene: .; j_gene: TRBJ1-1; CDR3nt: TGTGCCAGCAGCTTAATTGACGGTGAAGCTTTCTTT; CDR3aa: CASSLIDGEAFF
v_gene: TRBV9; abundance: .; d_gene: TRBD2; j_gene: TRBJ2-1; CDR3nt: TGTGCCAGCACCCGTAGCGGGGGGCACTACAATGAGCAGTTCTTC; CDR3aa: CASTRSGGHYNEQFF
v_gene: TRBV20-1; abundance: .; d_gene: TRBD2; j_gene: TRBJ2-7; CDR3nt: TGCAGCTCCCTCACCGATAGCGGGAACTACGAGCAGTACTTC; CDR3aa: CSSLTDSGNYEQYF
v_gene: TRBV20-1; abundance: .; d_gene: .; j_gene: TRBJ2-1; CDR3nt: TGCAGTGCTAGGCGAGTTGGTGTGAATGAGCAGTTCTTC; CDR3aa: CSARRVGVNEQFF
v_gene: TRBV20-1; abundance: few; d_gene: .; j_gene: TRBJ1-1; CDR3nt: TGCAGTGCTAGTGATTCGGGTGGATCCTACACTGAAGCTTTCTTT; CDR3aa: CSASDSGGSYTEAFF
v_gene: TRBV29-1; abundance: .; d_gene: .; j_gene: TRBJ2-3; CDR3nt: TGCAGCTCCGGGACCGTACTCACAGATACGCAGTATTTT; CDR3aa: CSSGTVLTDTQYF
v_gene: TRBV25-1; abundance: few; d_gene: TRBD1; j_gene: TRBJ1-3; CDR3nt: TGTGCCAGCAGTGCCAACTATCTGGGGAGGGGGCCTGGAAACACCATATATTTT; CDR3aa: CASSANYLGRGPGNTIYF
v_gene: TRBV3-1; abundance: .; d_gene: .; j_gene: TRBJ1-4; CDR3nt: TGTGCCACCCAAAATTCCAACGGGGAAAAACTGTTTTTT; CDR3aa: CATQNSNGEKLFF
v_gene: TRBV27; abundance: few; d_gene: .; j_gene: TRBJ1-6; CDR3nt: TGTGCCAGCAGTTTATCGGGGGGTTCTAATTCACCCCTCCACTTT; CDR3aa: CASSLSGGSNSPLHF
v_gene: TRBV7-9; abundance: few; d_gene: TRBD1; j_gene: TRBJ1-1; CDR3nt: TGTGCCAGCAGCTTAGAAAGGGGGCAGACTGAAGCTTTCTTT; CDR3aa: CASSLERGQTEAFF
v_gene: TRBV7-3; abundance: .; d_gene: .; j_gene: TRBJ2-7; CDR3nt: TGTGCCAGCAGCCCCCGGCCGGGGGCTCCTAAAGACAATGAGCAGTACTTC; CDR3aa: CASSPRPGAPKDNEQYF
v_gene: TRBV6-1; abundance: .; d_gene: TRBD1; j_gene: TRBJ1-6; CDR3nt: TGTGCCAGCAACTCAGGGGGAGCCAATAATTCACCCCTCCACTTT; CDR3aa: CASNSGGANNSPLHF
v_gene: TRBV12-3/TRBV12-4; abundance: few; d_gene: .; j_gene: TRBJ1-2; CDR3nt: TGTGCCAGCAGTTCCTCACCGACAGCCTGGGGTGGCTACACCTTC; CDR3aa: CASSSSPTAWGGYTF
v_gene: TRBV30; abundance: few; d_gene: TRBD1; j_gene: TRBJ1-2; CDR3nt: TGTGCCTGGAGAGACAGGGGGGTATATGGCTACACCTTC; CDR3aa: CAWRDRGVYGYTF